This T cell receptor (beta chain) was identified during a study of T cells after yellow fever vaccination. Each CDR3 protein is one row after TCRdb ran MiXCR on the 5' RACE reads. This table has just under 600,000 distinct CDR3 sequences, approximately 13% appearing once. This clonotype has a single count. The CDR3 consists of 16 residues. Trimming cost V 4 bases and J 3 bases, with 13 bases left between them. The germline gives CDR1 MNHEY, CDR2 SVGAGI. The chain employs TRBV6-5 and TRBJ2-6; perhaps D is TRBD1 or TRBD2 (5 bases each). The sequenced sample was PBMCs, obtained on the day of the yellow fever booster vaccination. The origin of this receptor is a man younger than 45 who received the YFV17D yellow fever vaccine. DNA of the CDR3: TGTGCCAGCAGTTCCGAGAGGGGAAGTGGGGCCAACGTCCTGACTTTC. It specifies CASSSERGSGANVLTF.